One sample yielded the 13 T cell receptor beta chains listed below, sequenced in a study of blood T cell repertoires in COVID-19. Assay used: immunoSEQ multiplex PCR; TCRdb lists only in-frame clones, some missing. The table includes 110,000 to 150,000 clones, 70% to 85% detected once. Sequencing was carried out using peripheral blood. Receptor source: a man aged 55 to 69 with active or convalescent COVID-19.

The CDR3 DNA reads TGTGCCTGGAGCCCTCAGGGGGTCGGGGGAAACACCATATATTTT. Amino acid sequence: CAWSPQGVGGNTIYF. The chain uses TRBV30 and TRBJ1-3; TRBD1 agrees at 7 bases. Trimming cost V 3 bases and J 4 bases; bases outside gene matches: 9. Looked up from germline, CDR1 is GTSNPN and CDR2 is SVGIG (reference sequence). The CDR3 extends over 15 amino acids. The full variable domain, with the rest looked up from reference TRBV30 and TRBJ1-3, is SQTIHQWPATLVQPVGSPLSLECTVEGTSNPNLYWYRQAAGRGLQLLFYSVGIGQISSEVPQNLSASRPQDRQFILSSKKLLLSDSGFYLCAWSPQGVGGNTIYFGEGSWLTVV.

This chain connects TRBV19 to TRBJ1-2; D gene unclear. Germline-derived CDR1 and CDR2 are LNHDA and SQIVND (reference sequence). Trimming left V 9 bases short and J 8 bases short, with 19 bases between. CDR3 length equals 13 residues. CDR3 region: CASRFQVREGYTF. In DNA form, the CDR3 reads TGTGCCAGCCGGTTCCAGGTTCGGGAAGGCTACACCTTC.

This clone occurred a few times. V gene TRBV27 combines with J gene TRBJ2-3; D not resolved. This CDR3 is 15 amino acids long. Germline CDR1 is MNHEY and CDR2 is SMNVEV (reference sequence). Between the trimmed V and J ends, which lost 3 bases and 2 bases, there was a span of 12 bases. Here the CDR3 reads CASSLWPLHTDTQYF. The CDR3 region has the DNA TGTGCCAGCAGTTTGTGGCCCCTCCACACAGATACGCAGTATTTT.

Points on this clone: The same CDR3 also results from other DNA sequences found in this sample. This chain links TRBV30 with TRBJ1-6; 8 nucleotides agree with TRBD1. The CDR3 runs to 12 residues. V gave up 5 bases and J gave up 10 bases; unmatched junction bases: 4. Germline assignment: CDR1 GTSNPN and CDR2 SVGIG (reference sequence). CDR3 nucleotides: TGTGCCTGGGCCGGGACAGGATCACCCCTCCACTTT. This sequence encodes CAWAGTGSPLHF.

The chain links TRBV9 to TRBJ2-5, with 8 bases matching TRBD1. The CDR3 is 15 residues long. With 3 bases clipped from V and 5 bases from J, the junction kept 9 bases outside the gene matches. The V gene's germline CDR1 is SGDLS and CDR2 YYNGEE. The CDR3 region is CASSEPSGGRETQYF. As DNA, the CDR3 is TGTGCCAGCAGCGAGCCCTCAGGGGGCCGGGAGACCCAGTACTTC.

The chain couples TRBV11-3 to TRBJ2-1; TRBD2 aligns across 9 bases. CDR1 is SGHNT and CDR2 is YENEEA in the germline V gene. This CDR3 has 15 residues. The V segment lost 5 bases and the J segment 5 bases; nucleotides outside the gene matches: 7. The CDR3 region is CASSPRLAGHNEQFF. The CDR3 coding sequence is TGTGCCAGCAGCCCCCGTCTAGCGGGGCACAATGAGCAGTTCTTC.

The chain uses TRBV29-1 and TRBJ2-3, with 7 bases aligning to TRBD2. The V and J ends lost 7 bases and 0 bases, in that order; junction bases with no gene match: 13. The CDR3 is 16 residues long. The germline gives CDR1 SQVTM, CDR2 ANQGSEA. CDR3 bases: TGCAGCGGGGCTCGGGGGGAGCGGACTAGCACAGATACGCAGTATTTT. This sequence encodes CSGARGERTSTDTQYF.

The chain uses TRBV11-2 and TRBJ2-2, with 8 bases aligning to TRBD2. CDR1 and CDR2 (germline): SGHAT, FQNNGV. Losses at the gene ends were 5 bases for V and 7 bases for J; bases not matched to a gene: 9. The length of the CDR3 is 15 residues. CDR3 bases: TGTGCCAGCAGCCGGGAGCGGGGGCGGATCGGGGAGCTGTTTTTT. Its protein is CASSRERGRIGELFF.

The chain combines TRBV10-1 with TRBJ2-1; a weak D match, TRBD2 (6 bases). CDR3 length: 13 amino acids. Trimming removed 8 bases from V and 5 bases from J, with 13 bases in between. Per the germline V gene, CDR1 is WNHNN and CDR2 is SYGVQD (reference sequence). This CDR3 reads CASLGSRDNEQFF. The CDR3 DNA follows: TGCGCCAGCCTCGGGAGCCGCGACAATGAGCAGTTCTTC.

This clone was seen a few times. This chain links TRBV5-1 with TRBJ2-3; no clear D. CDR3 length equals 15 residues. V was pared by 4 bases and J by 2 bases, with 14 bases between. Germline CDR1 SGHRS, CDR2 YFSETQ. CDR3 amino acids: CASSPEVRPTDTQYF. CDR3 sequence (DNA): TGCGCCAGCAGCCCTGAGGTGCGGCCCACAGATACGCAGTATTTT.

The chain's CDR3 is CASRQGVYNEQFF. The CDR3, as DNA: TGTGCCAGTAGGCAGGGGGTCTACAATGAGCAGTTCTTC. The chain is built from TRBV19 and TRBJ2-1; 7 positions match TRBD1. The CDR3 consists of 13 residues. The V and J ends lost 6 bases and 3 bases, in that order; junction bases with no gene match: 2. The V gene's germline CDR1 is LNHDA and CDR2 SQIVND (reference sequence).

The chain carries TRBV3-1 (or the pseudogene TRBV3-2) and TRBJ1-2; the D gene is possibly TRBD1 (6 bases). Germline V gene lookup returns CDR1 LGHDT and CDR2 YNNKEL (reference sequence). This CDR3 has 13 amino acids. The V and J ends lost 6 bases and 0 bases respectively, with 8 bases between them. The CDR3 region is CASRPGANYGYTF. For the CDR3, the DNA is TGTGCCAGCAGACCAGGGGCTAACTATGGCTACACCTTC.

This clone was seen more than once but under ten times. V gene TRBV6-2 or TRBV6-3 combines with J gene TRBJ2-7; D gene unclear. V was clipped by 0 bases and J by 0 bases, with 18 bases between them. The CDR3 totals 18 residues. Germline values: CDR1 MNHEY, CDR2 SVGEGT. As DNA, the CDR3 is TGTGCCAGCAGTTACTCGTCCGGTCCCCCCCCTGGCTCCTACGAGCAGTACGTC. Its protein product is CASSYSSGPPPGSYEQYV.